This TCR beta chain emerged from a study of cytomegalovirus exposure and HLA in healthy donors. Points from the study as a whole: About 90% or about 30% of the time was how often most TCR beta V segments were productive, according to an earlier analysis. Clonal expansion, a later analysis showed, was greater in HLA-associated TCR beta chains than in equally common others. It was taken for granted in presence/absence analyses that sequencing depth across donors was roughly uniform. Most TCRs appeared rarely, but some public TCRs recurred in many donors.

Trimming removed 4 bases from V and 0 bases from J, with 10 bases in between. The CDR3 loop spans 15 amino acids. The V gene's germline CDR1 is MNHEY and CDR2 SMNVEV (reference sequence). On this clone itself: Its antigen remains unidentified.

Researchers ran the PCR with 60 Vbeta and 13 Jbeta primers. Clones were sequenced by immunoSEQ multiplex PCR, and TCRdb holds only the in-frame ones, with some missing. The repertoire holds around 100,000 clones, with 70% as singletons. The V gene is TRBV27, the J gene TRBJ1-3; D remains unclear. The sample taken for sequencing was PBMCs. This receptor was taken from a man in his forties in good health and CMV-seropositive. CDR3 bases: TGTGCCAGCAGTTACAGTGGAACCTCTGGAAACACCATATATTTT. Encoded protein: CASSYSGTSGNTIYF.